This TCR beta chain derives from a study of blood T cell repertoires in COVID-19. TCRdb's table, derived via immunoSEQ multiplex PCR, lists solely in-frame clones and lacks some. The table records about 360,000 clones, 70% to 90% of them present only once. This CDR3 contains 17 residues. V shed 3 bases, J shed 2 bases, and the junction held 6 bases outside the gene matches. Germline V gene sequence: CDR1 SGDLS, CDR2 YYNGEE. Those enrolled in Seattle joined during active infection and were followed longitudinally afterward. The specimen was peripheral blood. The J gene is TRBJ2-6, the V gene TRBV9, with 9 bases identical to TRBD1. The receptor was isolated from a woman aged 55 to 70 with COVID-19, enrolled during active disease. The CDR3 is CASSADRGRPGANVLTF. In DNA, the CDR3 is TGTGCCAGCAGCGCGGACAGGGGACGACCTGGGGCCAACGTCCTGACTTTC.